The 6 T cell receptor beta chains given below trace back to one sample, sequenced in a study of blood T cell repertoires in COVID-19. The data were produced by immunoSEQ multiplex PCR, yet TCRdb's version contains in-frame clones alone and is incomplete. The data hold approximately 120,000 clones, with roughly three quarters observed a single time. The material sequenced was peripheral blood. The receptors derive from a man aged 40-49 years with active or convalescent COVID-19.

The chain joins TRBV28 to TRBJ1-1; D remains unclear. CDR3 length: 13 residues. Trimming left V 5 bases short and J 4 bases short, with 11 bases between. The germline CDR1 and CDR2 sequences are MDHEN and SYDVKM. The CDR3: CASSLSFSTEAFF. The CDR3, as DNA: TGTGCCAGCAGTCTCTCTTTTAGCACTGAAGCTTTCTTT.

The J gene is TRBJ1-1, the V gene TRBV5-4; no clear D gene. Deletions cut 4 bases from V and 8 bases from J, with 18 bases between. CDR3 length: 14 amino acids. From germline, CDR1 is SGHNT and CDR2 YYREEE (reference sequence). CDR3 in DNA: TGTGCCAGCAGCCCCCCAGACCCGGGGAGAGAAGCTTTCTTT. Protein: CASSPPDPGREAFF.

The rearrangement uses TRBV18 and TRBJ1-3; 7 nucleotides match TRBD1. Germline V gene lookup returns CDR1 KGHSH and CDR2 LQKENI. With 2 bases clipped from V and 0 bases from J, the junction kept 4 bases outside the gene matches. The CDR3 covers 16 residues. CDR3: CASSPDGTVSGNTIYF. CDR3 coding DNA: TGTGCCAGCTCACCAGACGGGACAGTCTCTGGAAACACCATATATTTT.

This chain joins TRBV29-1 and TRBJ1-4; 9 nucleotides agree with TRBD1. Trimming took 6 bases from V and 5 from J; bases not matched to a gene: 4. This CDR3 comprises 13 residues. In germline, CDR1 is SQVTM, CDR2 ANQGSEA. This CDR3 is CSVTGTGNEKLFF. CDR3 nucleotides: TGCAGCGTCACCGGGACAGGGAATGAAAAACTGTTTTTT. The full variable domain, rest sourced from reference TRBV29-1 and TRBJ1-4, is SAVISQKPSRDICQRGTSLTIQCQVDSQVTMMFWYRQQPGQSLTLIATANQGSEATYESGFVIDKFPISRPNLTFSTLTVSNMSPEDSSIYLCSVTGTGNEKLFFGSGTQLSVL.

This clone was observed a handful of times. V is TRBV27 and J is TRBJ2-3, with 8 bases aligning to TRBD2. Trimming at V came to 3 bases and at J to 0 bases, leaving 2 bases not matched to a gene. In germline, CDR1 is MNHEY, CDR2 SMNVEV (reference sequence). This CDR3 comprises 15 residues. The DNA for the CDR3 is TGTGCCAGCAGTTTCGGCGGGAGGAGCACAGATACGCAGTATTTT. It codes for CASSFGGRSTDTQYF.

The chain carries TRBV30 and TRBJ1-5; the D gene is possibly TRBD1 (5 bases). This CDR3 spans 14 amino acids. Germline values: CDR1 GTSNPN, CDR2 SVGIG (reference sequence). Between the trimmed V and J ends, which lost 4 bases and 2 bases, there was a span of 12 bases. In DNA form, the CDR3 reads TGTGCCTGGAAGGGACGGAGGGGCAATCAGCCCCAGCATTTT. As protein: CAWKGRRGNQPQHF.